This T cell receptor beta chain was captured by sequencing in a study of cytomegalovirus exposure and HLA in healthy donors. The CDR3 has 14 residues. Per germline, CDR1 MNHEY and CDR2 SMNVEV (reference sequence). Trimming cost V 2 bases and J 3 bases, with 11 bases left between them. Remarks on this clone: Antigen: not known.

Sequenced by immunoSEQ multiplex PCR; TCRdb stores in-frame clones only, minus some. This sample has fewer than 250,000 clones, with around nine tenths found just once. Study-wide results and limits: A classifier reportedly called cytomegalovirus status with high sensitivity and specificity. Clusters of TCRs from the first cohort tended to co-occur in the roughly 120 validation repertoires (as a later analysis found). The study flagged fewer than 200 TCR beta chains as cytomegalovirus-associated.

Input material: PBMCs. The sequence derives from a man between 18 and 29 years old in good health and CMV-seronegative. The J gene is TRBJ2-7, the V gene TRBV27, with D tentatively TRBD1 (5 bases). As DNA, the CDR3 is TGTGCCAGCAGTTTAACCTGGACAAGCTACGAGCAGTACTTC. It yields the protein CASSLTWTSYEQYF.